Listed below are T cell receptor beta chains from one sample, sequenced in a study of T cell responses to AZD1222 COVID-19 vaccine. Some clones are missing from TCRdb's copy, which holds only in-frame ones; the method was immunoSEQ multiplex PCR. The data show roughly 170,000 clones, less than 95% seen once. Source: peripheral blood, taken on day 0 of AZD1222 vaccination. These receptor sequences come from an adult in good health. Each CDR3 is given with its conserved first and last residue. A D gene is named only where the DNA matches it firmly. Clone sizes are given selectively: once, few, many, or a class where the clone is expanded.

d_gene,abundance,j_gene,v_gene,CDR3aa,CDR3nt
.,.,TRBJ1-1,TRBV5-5,CASSLADLPAFF,TGTGCCAGCAGCTTGGCAGATCTCCCAGCTTTCTTT
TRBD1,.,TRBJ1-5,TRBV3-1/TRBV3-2,CASSQEGQYNQPQHF,TGTGCCAGCAGCCAAGAGGGACAGTACAATCAGCCCCAGCATTTT
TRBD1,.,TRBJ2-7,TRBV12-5,CASGRDRGIYEQYF,TGTGCTAGTGGACGGGACAGGGGGATCTACGAGCAGTACTTC
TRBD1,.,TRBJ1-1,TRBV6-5,CASSLRQGSNTEAFF,TGTGCCAGCAGTCTGCGACAGGGATCGAACACTGAAGCTTTCTTT
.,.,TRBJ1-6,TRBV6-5,CASSQPTAGAPLHF,TGTGCCAGCAGTCAACCGACAGCTGGGGCACCCCTCCACTTT
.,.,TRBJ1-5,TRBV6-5,CATSLEGPYQPQHF,TGTGCCACCTCCCTGGAGGGGCCTTATCAGCCCCAGCATTTT
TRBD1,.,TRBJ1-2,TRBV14,CASSLGTADIHYGYTF,TGTGCCAGCAGCCTAGGGACAGCGGATATACACTATGGCTACACCTTC
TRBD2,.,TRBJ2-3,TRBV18,CASSRSGGATDTQYF,TGTGCCAGCTCCCGCAGCGGGGGGGCGACAGATACGCAGTATTTT
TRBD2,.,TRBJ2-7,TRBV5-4,CASSLAGISSYEQYF,TGTGCCAGCAGCCTAGCGGGGATTAGCTCCTACGAGCAGTACTTC
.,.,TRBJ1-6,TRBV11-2,CASSLAGWESYNSPLHF,TGTGCCAGCAGCTTAGCGGGTTGGGAGTCCTATAATTCACCCCTCCACTTT
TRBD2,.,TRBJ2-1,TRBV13,CASSLAGGSSYNEQFF,TGTGCCAGCAGTCTAGCGGGGGGGAGCTCCTACAATGAGCAGTTCTTC
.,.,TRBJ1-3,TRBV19,CASTWDLNSGNTIYF,TGTGCCAGTACCTGGGACTTAAACTCTGGAAACACCATATATTTT
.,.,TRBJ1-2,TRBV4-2,CASSQDRGDYYGYTF,TGTGCCAGCAGCCAAGATAGGGGGGATTACTATGGCTACACCTTC
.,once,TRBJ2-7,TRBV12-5,CASGLVSRDIFSYEQYF,TGTGCTAGTGGTTTGGTTAGTAGGGACATCTTCTCCTACGAGCAGTACTTC
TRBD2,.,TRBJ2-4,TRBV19,CASSPGTSGGAISVSAKNIQYF,TGTGCCAGTAGTCCCGGGACTAGCGGGGGGGCGATTTCGGTGTCGGCCAAAAACATTCAGTACTTC
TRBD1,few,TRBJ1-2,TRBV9,CASSANGQGENTF,TGTGCCAGCAGCGCGAACGGACAGGGAGAAAACACCTTC
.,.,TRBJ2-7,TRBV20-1,CSAHGSNEQYF,TGCAGTGCCCATGGGTCAAACGAGCAGTACTTC
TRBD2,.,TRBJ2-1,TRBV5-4,CASRVRTSGGSSYNEQFF,TGTGCCAGCAGGGTTAGGACTAGCGGGGGAAGCTCCTACAATGAGCAGTTCTTC
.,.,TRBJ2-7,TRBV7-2,CASSRSRDSYEQYF,TGTGCCAGCAGCAGATCCAGGGACTCCTACGAGCAGTACTTC
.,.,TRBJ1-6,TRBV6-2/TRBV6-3,CASSLKRGGGLDSPLHF,TGTGCCAGCAGTTTGAAAAGGGGCGGAGGATTGGATTCACCCCTCCACTTT
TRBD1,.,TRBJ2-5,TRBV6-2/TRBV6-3,CASSYSRQGASTQYF,TGTGCCAGCAGTTACTCACGACAGGGTGCGTCGACCCAGTACTTC
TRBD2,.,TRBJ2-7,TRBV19,CASSIGLAAAYEQYF,TGTGCCAGTAGTATCGGTCTAGCGGCGGCCTACGAGCAGTACTTC
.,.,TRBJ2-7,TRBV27,CASTSSVYEQYF,TGTGCCAGCACTTCATCGGTGTACGAGCAGTACTTC